The 11 T cell receptor beta chains below come from one sample, sequenced in a study of blood T cell repertoires in COVID-19. TCRdb keeps only in-frame clones here, not all; method: immunoSEQ multiplex PCR. Among about 110,000 clones listed, over 70% were seen once. Sequencing input: peripheral blood. The receptors were gathered from a human donor with acute or convalescent COVID-19. The donor label of this sample is uncertain.

V gene TRBV3-1 (or the pseudogene TRBV3-2) combines with J gene TRBJ1-1; 7 bases agree with TRBD1. The J segment lost 0 bases and the V segment lost 4 bases, leaving 8 bases of the junction unmatched. The CDR3 length is 16 residues. Germline-derived CDR1 and CDR2 are LGHDT and YNNKEL (reference sequence). Here the CDR3 DNA reads TGTGCCAGCAGCCCACACCCGGGACAGATGAACACTGAAGCTTTCTTT. It codes for CASSPHPGQMNTEAFF.

This clone showed up just a few times. The chain couples TRBV3-1 (or the pseudogene TRBV3-2) to TRBJ1-1, with D uncertain. From germline, CDR1 is LGHDT and CDR2 YNNKEL (reference sequence). The V end was cut by 1 base, the J end by 5 bases, with 17 bases between. This CDR3 contains 16 residues. The CDR3 loop is CASSQARTGSLTEAFF. The CDR3, as DNA: TGTGCCAGCAGCCAAGCCCGAACGGGGAGTCTGACTGAAGCTTTCTTT.

V is TRBV6-5 and J is TRBJ2-3; maybe TRBD1 (6 bases). CDR1 and CDR2 from the germline V gene are MNHEY and SVGAGI. CDR3 length: 14 residues. The germline V and J ends were trimmed by 6 bases and 4 bases, with 14 bases remaining between them. The CDR3 loop is CASSPGHLADTQYF. The DNA for the CDR3 is TGTGCCAGCAGCCCGGGACATTTGGCAGATACGCAGTATTTT.

The chain uses TRBV2 and TRBJ1-3, with D unresolved. The V gene's germline CDR1 is SNHLY and CDR2 FYNNEI. Trimming pared 1 base from V and 9 bases from J, leaving 10 bases between. The CDR3 runs 13 residues. The DNA of the CDR3 is TGTGCCAGCAGTGAAGTGGCAGCGGGCACCATATATTTT. This gives the protein CASSEVAAGTIYF.

V is TRBV14 and J is TRBJ2-1; TRBD1 matches 12 bases. The CDR3 spans 16 residues. The J segment lost 7 bases and the V segment lost 2 bases, leaving 6 bases of the junction unmatched. Germline V gene lookup returns CDR1 SGHDN and CDR2 FVKESK. The CDR3 nucleotides are TGTGCCAGCAGCCAACTGGGACAGGGGGCGCGGAATGAGCAGTTCTTC. This gives the protein CASSQLGQGARNEQFF.

This clone appeared many times. This chain joins TRBV9 and TRBJ1-6; the match to TRBD1 covers 8 bases. CDR3 length equals 16 residues. Unmatched junction bases numbered 8, after V lost 4 bases and J lost 5 bases. CDR1 is SGDLS and CDR2 is YYNGEE in the germline V gene. DNA of the CDR3: TGTGCCAGCAGCCCCGGACAGGGTTGGGATAATTCACCCCTCCACTTT. Its protein product is CASSPGQGWDNSPLHF. The full variable domain, completed using reference TRBV9 and TRBJ1-6, is DSGVTQTPKHLITATGQRVTLRCSPRSGDLSVYWYQQSLDQGLQFLIQYYNGEERAKGNILERFSAQQFPDLHSELNLSSLELGDSALYFCASSPGQGWDNSPLHFGNGTRLTVT.

This clone was counted once. The chain couples TRBV30 to TRBJ2-7; weak D call: TRBD1 (5 bases). Germline loops: CDR1 GTSNPN, CDR2 SVGIG (reference sequence). V lost 0 bases and J lost 6, with 18 bases in between. The CDR3 is 15 amino acids. CDR3 sequence (DNA): TGTGCCTGGAGTGTTACAGGCTTAGGGTTGGGCGAGCAGTACTTC. Amino acids: CAWSVTGLGLGEQYF.

V gene TRBV5-1 combines with J gene TRBJ2-2; TRBD2 agrees at 8 bases. This CDR3 has 15 amino acids. Germline values: CDR1 SGHRS, CDR2 YFSETQ. Trimming cost V 3 bases and J 0 bases; bases outside gene matches: 1. CDR3: CASSWGLANTGELFF. The CDR3 nucleotides read TGCGCCAGCAGCTGGGGACTAGCGAACACCGGGGAGCTGTTTTTT.

The rearrangement uses TRBV7-6 and TRBJ2-3; D gene uncertain. This CDR3 comprises 15 residues. The V end was cut by 5 bases, the J end by 0 bases, with 12 bases between. Germline CDR1 SGHVS, CDR2 FNYEAQ. CDR3 region: CASSHGYGSTDTQYF. The CDR3 nucleotides are TGTGCCAGCAGCCACGGGTACGGTAGCACAGATACGCAGTATTTT.

Note on this clone: The junction departs from germline at one end; a sequencing error may be responsible. The gene calls are TRBV4-1 and TRBJ2-5; D perhaps matches TRBD2 (7 bases). This CDR3 contains 18 residues. In germline, CDR1 is MGHRA, CDR2 YSYEKL. CDR3 region: CASSQLPMGGLLQKTQYF. The CDR3, as DNA: TGCGCCAGCAGCCAACTCCCCATGGGGGGGCTCCTCCAAAAGACCCAGTACTTC.

The chain links TRBV12-3 or TRBV12-4 to TRBJ1-1; the D gene is possibly TRBD1 (5 bases). This CDR3 has 12 residues. Deletions cut 7 bases from V and 3 bases from J, with 9 bases between. CDR3 coding DNA: TGTGCCAGCACCCGGGGGGACACTGAAGCTTTCTTT. Its protein is CASTRGDTEAFF.